Below, 12 T cell receptor beta chains from the same sample are listed, as sequenced in a study of shared clonotypes between healthy human individuals. Data came from immunoSEQ multiplex PCR; TCRdb stores just in-frame clones and leaves some out. The top ten clones hold 0.37% of a sample with about 2.3 million clones, around 92% of them seen once. The material sequenced was naive CD4+ T cells from PBMCs. Subset: CD45RA+ positively selected. These receptors were obtained from a man younger than 35 in good health. Some clones in this sample may be carry-over from other donors' samples.

The CDR3 DNA reads as TGTGCCATCAGTAGGGGACGGGGGAACACTGAAGCTTTCTTT. The encoded protein is CAISRGRGNTEAFF. V is TRBV10-3 and J is TRBJ1-1, with D maybe TRBD1 (5 bases). V lost 5 bases to trimming and J lost 1 base, with 11 bases between them. CDR3 length: 14 amino acids. The germline V gene has CDR1 ENHRY and CDR2 SYGVKD.

V gene TRBV18 combines with J gene TRBJ1-2; 8 bases line up with TRBD1. This CDR3 region has 14 residues. V gave up 2 bases and J gave up 7 bases; unmatched junction bases: 6. Germline lookup yields CDR1 KGHSH and CDR2 LQKENI. The CDR3 sequence: CASSPDRGVAGYTF. The DNA of the CDR3 is TGTGCCAGCTCACCAGACAGGGGAGTGGCTGGCTACACCTTC.

This chain joins TRBV7-2 and TRBJ2-2; 7 nucleotides match TRBD1. This CDR3 has 14 amino acids. The germline gives CDR1 SGHTA, CDR2 FQGNSA. The V and J ends lost 6 bases and 1 base, in that order; junction bases with no gene match: 2. CDR3: CASRGDRNTGELFF. CDR3 nucleotide sequence: TGTGCCAGCAGGGGGGACAGGAACACCGGGGAGCTGTTTTTT.

The CDR3 loop is CASSLANAPNQPQHF. CDR3 in DNA: TGCGCCAGCAGCTTGGCCAACGCGCCCAATCAGCCCCAGCATTTT. This sequence joins TRBV5-1 and TRBJ1-5; D remains unclear. Germline lookup yields CDR1 SGHRS and CDR2 YFSETQ. The CDR3 is 15 residues long. Trimming cost V 0 bases and J 3 bases, with 10 bases left between them.

The V call is TRBV10-3, the J call TRBJ2-4; 8 bases are a match to TRBD1. Germline V gene lookup returns CDR1 ENHRY and CDR2 SYGVKD. This CDR3 is 13 amino acids long. V trimming: 10 bases; J trimming: 5 bases; junction bases outside the gene matches: 7. The CDR3 bases are TGTGCCACCCTAGGGACAGGACAAAACATTCAGTACTTC. Its protein product is CATLGTGQNIQYF.

The chain has TRBV5-1 and TRBJ2-1; 14 bases agree with TRBD2. CDR3 length equals 17 residues. The germline V gene encodes CDR1 SGHRS and CDR2 YFSETQ. J lost 3 bases, V lost 3 bases, and 5 bases had no gene match. This CDR3 reads CASSWGLAGVSYNEQFF. CDR3 DNA: TGCGCCAGCAGCTGGGGACTAGCGGGAGTTAGCTACAATGAGCAGTTCTTC. Full variable domain (remainder filled in from reference TRBV5-1 and TRBJ2-1): KAGVTQTPRYLIKTRGQQVTLSCSPISGHRSVSWYQQTPGQGLQFLFEYFSETQRNKGNFPGRFSGRQFSNSRSEMNVSTLELGDSALYLCASSWGLAGVSYNEQFFGPGTRLTVL.

The rearrangement joins TRBV28 to TRBJ1-5, with D perhaps TRBD1 (5 bases). CDR1 and CDR2 (germline): MDHEN, SYDVKM. Trimming stripped 5 bases from V and 3 bases from J, with 23 bases between. There are 18 residues in the CDR3. CDR3 coding DNA: TGTGCCAGCAGTCCTACCTTCACAGGTTGGATTATCAATCAGCCCCAGCATTTT. Protein: CASSPTFTGWIINQPQHF.

The genes are TRBV7-2 and TRBJ2-1, with 8 bases fitting TRBD2. Germline-derived CDR1 and CDR2 are SGHTA and FQGNSA. The CDR3 consists of 17 residues. J gave up 5 bases and V 5 bases, and 14 bases lay outside the gene matches. This CDR3 reads CASSPVSAGGPNNEQFF. CDR3 bases: TGTGCCAGCAGCCCCGTATCGGCGGGAGGACCAAACAATGAGCAGTTCTTC. Full variable domain (missing parts from reference TRBV7-2 and TRBJ2-1): GAGVSQSPSNKVTEKGKDVELRCDPISGHTALYWYRQSLGQGLEFLIYFQGNSAPDKSGLPSDRFSAERTGGSVSTLTIQRTQQEDSAVYLCASSPVSAGGPNNEQFFGPGTRLTVL.

The J gene is TRBJ2-3, the V gene TRBV7-2; weak D call: TRBD2 (6 bases). The CDR3 covers 19 residues. The germline V gene has CDR1 SGHTA and CDR2 FQGNSA. Trimming took 1 base from V and 1 from J, leaving 21 bases between them. The CDR3 DNA reads TGTGCCAGCAGCTTAGAATGGGGGGTCCTGATATCTGGCACAGATACGCAGTATTTT. It translates to CASSLEWGVLISGTDTQYF.

The chain carries TRBV7-3 and TRBJ2-6, with D uncertain. The CDR3 runs 16 residues. Germline V gives CDR1 SGHTA, CDR2 FQGTGA. Trimming removed 5 bases at V and 0 bases at J, with 11 bases between. The CDR3 DNA reads TGTGCCAGCAGCCCCAACTGGGCCTCTGGGGCCAACGTCCTGACTTTC. This encodes CASSPNWASGANVLTF.

The J gene is TRBJ2-5, the V gene TRBV25-1; D is unclear. The J call may be in error: the DNA end matches TRBJ2-7 better. In germline, CDR1 is MGHDK, CDR2 SYGVNS. The CDR3 runs to 15 residues. Written as DNA, the CDR3 is TGTGCCAGCAGTGCCCGACTCTCCGCCTCCTACGAGCAGTACTTC. This gives the protein CASSARLSASYEQYF.

This clone has just one count. The rearrangement uses TRBV7-3 and TRBJ1-2; 8 bases match TRBD1. CDR3 length equals 13 residues. Germline V gene sequence: CDR1 SGHTA, CDR2 FQGTGA. V was clipped by 5 bases and J by 7 bases; unmatched bases: 6. The CDR3 protein is CASSRDRGGGYTF. DNA of the CDR3: TGTGCCAGCAGCCGAGACAGGGGAGGTGGCTACACCTTC.